A selection of T cell receptor beta chains follows, all from one sample in a study of blood T cell repertoires in COVID-19. Assay: immunoSEQ multiplex PCR; the TCRdb copy retains only in-frame clones and omits some. The sample lists 150,000 to 200,000 clones, approximately 87% seen once, with around a tenth in the top ten. The source material was peripheral blood. The origin of the receptors is a woman aged 70-85 years with COVID-19, enrolled during active disease. The CDR3 runs from the conserved cysteine through the conserved F or W. The D gene is left open where the match is weak. Clone size is not always given. Where it is, it says once, few, many or a class for expanded clones.

once	TRBJ1-6	TRBV24-1	TRBD1	CATSETGDASPLHF	TGTGCCACCAGTGAGACAGGGGACGCTTCACCCCTCCACTTT
-	TRBJ2-7	TRBV2	-	CASRKTDRNSYEQYF	TGTGCCAGCAGAAAAACGGACAGAAACTCCTACGAGCAGTACTTC
-	TRBJ2-3	TRBV14	-	CASSHLTDTQYF	TGTGCCAGCAGCCATCTAACAGATACGCAGTATTTT
-	TRBJ2-4	TRBV28	TRBD1	CASSLGDRGLIKNIQYF	TGTGCCAGCAGTTTGGGTGACAGGGGGCTCATCAAAAACATTCAGTACTTC
-	TRBJ2-7	TRBV29-1	-	CSVEDQGTQRYF	TGCAGCGTTGAAGATCAGGGAACACAACGGTACTTC
-	TRBJ1-1	TRBV28	-	CASSPPGQNTEAFF	TGTGCCAGCAGCCCCCCGGGACAAAACACTGAAGCTTTCTTT
-	TRBJ2-3	TRBV3-1/TRBV3-2	-	CASSQDKRGSQYF	TGTGCCAGCAGCCAAGATAAGAGGGGGTCGCAGTATTTT
-	TRBJ1-5	TRBV2	TRBD1	CASSAGQRRSNQPQHF	TGTGCCAGCAGTGCGGGACAGCGGCGAAGCAATCAGCCCCAGCATTTT
-	TRBJ1-6	TRBV27	-	CASKVSSYNSPLHF	TGTGCCAGCAAAGTCAGCTCCTATAATTCACCCCTCCACTTT
-	TRBJ2-7	TRBV19	-	CASSSRVEEQYF	TGTGCCAGTAGTAGCAGGGTGGAGGAGCAGTACTTC
-	TRBJ2-1	TRBV7-3	-	CASSLAPPSSYNEQFF	TGTGCCAGCAGCTTAGCCCCTCCCAGCTCCTACAATGAGCAGTTCTTC
-	TRBJ1-5	TRBV6-6	TRBD1	CASRADRGWMQPQHF	TGTGCCAGCAGAGCGGACAGGGGCTGGATGCAGCCCCAGCATTTT
-	TRBJ1-1	TRBV6-2/TRBV6-3	-	CASSYGLLNTEAFF	TGTGCCAGCAGTTACGGACTCCTGAACACTGAAGCTTTCTTT